A single TCR beta chain is shown here with its context. The antigen remains unidentified. Germline lookup yields CDR1 MDHEN and CDR2 SYDVKM. V gave up 4 bases and J gave up 8 bases, with 15 bases separating them. The CDR3 runs to 14 residues. With 60 Vbeta and 13 Jbeta primers, the PCR was carried out. Here immunoSEQ multiplex PCR was the method, and the copy in TCRdb shows in-frame clones only, minus some. The table shows about 94,000 clones, with roughly three quarters occurring only once. This specimen belongs to a study of cytomegalovirus exposure and HLA in healthy donors. Whole-study results and caveats: In a later analysis, most CMV-associated TCR beta chains appeared HLA-restricted.

The sample comprised PBMCs. The receptor was derived from a young man in good health and CMV-seronegative. The chain carries TRBV28 and TRBJ1-3; perhaps TRBD1 as D (5 bases). The CDR3 DNA is TGTGCCAGCAGTTCATCGGGCACGGGGGACACCATATATTTT. It yields the protein CASSSSGTGDTIYF.